The clone carrying this T cell receptor (beta chain) was found many times. Its target is not known. This record belongs to a study of T cells in Graves' hyperthyroidism and ophthalmopathy. Study-wide background: It was at initial diagnosis, before any treatment, that peripheral blood was collected.

TCR beta CDR3 regions were amplified from RNA transcripts. The TCR CDR3 first-round RT-PCR relied on the HTBI primer set. TCRdb processed the multiplex PCR reads anew with MiXCR; each CDR3 protein has one entry. The sample holds about 260,000 distinct CDR3 sequences, about 20% seen once. CDR1 is GTSNPN and CDR2 is SVGIG in the germline V gene (reference sequence). The V end lost 4 bases, the J end lost 0 bases, and 9 bases lay between the germline ends. The CDR3 covers 13 residues. General study points: Most clonotypes expanded in the thyroid (above 0.001) were also present in blood.

Exclusion criteria comprised uncontrolled infection, other autoimmune disease, pregnancy or lactation. The authors obtained PBMCs from roughly 10 ml of fresh peripheral blood. The rearrangement uses TRBV30 and TRBJ1-1, with D hard to call. The receptor's source is a man between 25 and 39 years old with Graves' ophthalmopathy. Specimen: blood. DNA of the CDR3: TGTGCCTGGATAAAGGACTTGAACACTGAAGCTTTCTTT. Its protein product is CAWIKDLNTEAFF. Supplemented by reference TRBV30 and TRBJ1-1, the full variable domain reads SQTIHQWPATLVQPVGSPLSLECTVEGTSNPNLYWYRQAAGRGLQLLFYSVGIGQISSEVPQNLSASRPQDRQFILSSKKLLLSDSGFYLCAWIKDLNTEAFFGQGTRLTVV.